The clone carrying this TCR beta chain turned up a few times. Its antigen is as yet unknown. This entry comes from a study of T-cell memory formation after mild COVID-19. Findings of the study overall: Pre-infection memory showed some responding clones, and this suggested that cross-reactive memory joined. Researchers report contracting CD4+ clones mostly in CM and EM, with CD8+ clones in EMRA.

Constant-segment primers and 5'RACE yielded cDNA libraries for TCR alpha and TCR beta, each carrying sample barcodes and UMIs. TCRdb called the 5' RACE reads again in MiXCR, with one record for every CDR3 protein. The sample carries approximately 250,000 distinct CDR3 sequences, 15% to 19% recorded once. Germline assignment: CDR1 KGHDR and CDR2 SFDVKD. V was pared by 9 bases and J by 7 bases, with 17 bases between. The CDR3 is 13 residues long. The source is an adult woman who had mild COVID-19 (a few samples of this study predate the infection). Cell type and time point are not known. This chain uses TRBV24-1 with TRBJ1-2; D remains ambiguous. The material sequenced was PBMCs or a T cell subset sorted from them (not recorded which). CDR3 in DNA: TGTGCCACCCGTCCCTCGGACTCTCGTGGCTACACCTTC. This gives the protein CATRPSDSRGYTF.